This T cell receptor beta chain was obtained from a study of identical twins. General study points: Insertions were reduced in abundant cord blood beta clonotypes but not in memory repertoires. Models, which agreed with sharing between unrelated individuals, nonetheless underestimated the out-of-frame TCR alpha sharing seen in monozygotic twins.

Carrying unique molecular identifiers, the cDNA also gained a universal primer site through template switching. From the 5' RACE reads, TCRdb called clonotypes with MiXCR, one entry per CDR3 protein. The table records roughly 240,000 distinct CDR3 sequences, approximately 7% of them present only once. Note on this clonotype: Its antigen is as yet unknown.

These data were also reused for a study on yellow fever vaccine responses in identical twins.

The specimen was memory (CD45RO+) T cells sorted from blood. The TCR originated in a woman aged 18 to 35 in good health.

The CDR3 nucleotides are TGCAGTGCTAGAGAGGGACAGATGAACACTGAAGCTTTCTTT. It is translated as CSAREGQMNTEAFF. The chain combines TRBV20-1 with TRBJ1-1; 7 bases line up with TRBD1. Trimming removed 0 bases from V and 0 bases from J; junction bases left unmatched: 1. This CDR3 has 14 amino acids. Per germline, CDR1 DFQATT and CDR2 SNEGSKA (reference sequence).